This TCR beta chain was obtained from a study of beta chain features in type 1 diabetes. Across the whole study: Regarding age, gender and cell yields, patients proved similar to healthy donors. Investigators examined nearly 110,000,000 sorted cells across all samples.

A word on this clone: Its target is unknown.

Reverse transcription of all isolated RNA meant that expressed TCRB transcripts were sequenced. Libraries were prepared by immunoSEQ multiplex PCR; TCRdb keeps only in-frame clonotypes and omits some of them. The data show a few hundred thousand clones, with approximately 13% seen just once and roughly 0.019% held by the top ten. General study points: Shorter TCRB CDR3s, moderately but significantly so, marked every one of the four CD4+ subsets in Type 1 diabetes patients. A definitive answer on HLA type influencing TCRB rearrangement was not reached here.

Staining for CD45RO/CCR7/CD25/CD127/CD95/CD27 allowed sorting of CD4+ naive, central memory, regulatory and stem cell-like memory cells. Germline-derived CDR1 and CDR2 are GTSNPN and SVGIG (reference sequence). V dropped 2 bases and J dropped 10 bases, with 14 bases sitting between them. The length of the CDR3 is 12 residues. This sequence was found in a man aged 30-40 years with type 1 diabetes. Sequenced material: naive CD4+ T cells from blood. The chain recombines TRBV30 with TRBJ1-1; D not resolved. As DNA, the CDR3 is TGTGCCTGGAGTAGTTCGGACTCAGTAGCTTTCTTT. Translation: CAWSSSDSVAFF.